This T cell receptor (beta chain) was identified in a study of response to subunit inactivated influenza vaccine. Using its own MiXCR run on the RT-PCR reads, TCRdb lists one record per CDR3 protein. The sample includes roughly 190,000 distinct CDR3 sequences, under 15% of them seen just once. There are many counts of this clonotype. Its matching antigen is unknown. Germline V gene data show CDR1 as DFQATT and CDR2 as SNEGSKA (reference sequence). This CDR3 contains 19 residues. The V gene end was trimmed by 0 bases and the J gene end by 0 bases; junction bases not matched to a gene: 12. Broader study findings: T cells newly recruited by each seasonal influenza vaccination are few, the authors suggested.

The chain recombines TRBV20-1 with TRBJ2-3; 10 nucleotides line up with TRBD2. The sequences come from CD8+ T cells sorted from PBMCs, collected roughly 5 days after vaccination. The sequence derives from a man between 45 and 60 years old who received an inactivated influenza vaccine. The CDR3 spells CSARDVLLAGNPSTDTQYF. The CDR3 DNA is TGCAGTGCTAGAGATGTCTTACTAGCGGGAAACCCTAGCACAGATACGCAGTATTTT.